The present TCR beta chain was sequenced within a study of blood T cell repertoires in COVID-19. About the study: Sites in the United States, Italy and Spain provided acute and convalescent COVID-19 samples. Nucleic acid was either cDNA or gDNA, and it came from T cells, B-cell-depleted T cells, or PBMCs.

This CDR3 is built from 13 residues. The V end was cut by 6 bases, the J end by 5 bases, with 14 bases between. Clones were read by immunoSEQ multiplex PCR, and TCRdb kept only the in-frame ones, dropping some. Of some 250,000 clones listed, approximately 86% are singletons. The TCR comes from a woman in her seventies with active or convalescent COVID-19. The chain couples TRBV23-1 to TRBJ2-7; possible D gene TRBD2, 7 bases. TRBV23-1 is designated an ORF whose function remains uncertain. Sample: peripheral blood. The CDR3 sequence: CASSVRGAHEQYF. As DNA, the CDR3 is TGCGCCAGCAGCGTTCGGGGGGCCCACGAGCAGTACTTC.